The 30 T cell receptor beta chains reported below all come from one sample, sequenced in a study of T cell responses to AZD1222 COVID-19 vaccine. Assay used: immunoSEQ multiplex PCR; TCRdb lists only in-frame clones, some missing. The sample shows 75,000 to 100,000 clones, around nine tenths of them seen only once. The sample here was peripheral blood, taken 28 days after the second AZD1222 dose. These receptors were obtained from an adult who received the AZD1222 COVID-19 vaccine.

V usage is TRBV5-8 and J usage is TRBJ2-5; tentatively, D is TRBD1 (6 bases). V shed 3 bases and J shed 4 bases, with 19 bases lying between them. Per the germline V gene, CDR1 is SGHTS and CDR2 is YDEGEE. CDR3 length: 16 residues. CDR3 nucleotide sequence: TGTGCCAGCAGCTGGGGGCCACAGGGCTTGGGAGAGACCCAGTACTTC. It specifies CASSWGPQGLGETQYF.

V gene TRBV28 combines with J gene TRBJ1-1; D uncertain. Looked up from germline, CDR1 is MDHEN and CDR2 is SYDVKM. There are 12 residues in the CDR3. Trimming took off 7 bases at V and 1 base at J, with 7 bases between the two ends. CDR3 coding DNA: TGTGCCAGCACCACGGGGAACACTGAAGCTTTCTTT. Translated, it gives CASTTGNTEAFF.

The chain employs TRBV18 and TRBJ1-2; the match to TRBD1 covers 9 bases. Germline CDR1 and CDR2: KGHSH and LQKENI. The CDR3 loop spans 14 amino acids. Unmatched junction bases numbered 6, after V lost 4 bases and J lost 6 bases. Here the CDR3 reads CASSQPGQGDGYTF. CDR3 nucleotides: TGTGCCAGCTCACAACCGGGACAGGGTGATGGCTACACCTTC. Full variable domain (missing parts from reference TRBV18 and TRBJ1-2): NAGVMQNPRHLVRRRGQEARLRCSPMKGHSHVYWYRQLPEEGLKFMVYLQKENIIDESGMPKERFSAEFPKEGPSILRIQQVVRGDSAAYFCASSQPGQGDGYTFGSGTRLTVV.

The V gene is TRBV12-3 or TRBV12-4, the J gene TRBJ1-1; D unclear. The CDR3 runs to 11 residues. V was clipped by 7 bases and J by 4 bases, with 7 bases between them. The CDR3 region has the DNA TGTGCCAGCACCAAAGGCACTGAAGCTTTCTTT. Protein sequence: CASTKGTEAFF.

The chain recombines TRBV7-6 with TRBJ2-7, with D hard to call. Trimming took off 1 base at V and 7 bases at J, with 14 bases between the two ends. This CDR3 has 14 amino acids. Germline V CDR1 and CDR2: SGHVS, FNYEAQ. CDR3: CASSLVIALGEQYF. The CDR3 DNA reads TGTGCCAGCAGCTTAGTTATAGCCTTGGGGGAGCAGTACTTC.

This chain uses TRBV24-1 with TRBJ1-6; 8 bases match TRBD1. J gave up 8 bases and V 3 bases, and 2 bases lay outside the gene matches. Germline CDR1 KGHDR, CDR2 SFDVKD. The length of the CDR3 is 14 residues. The CDR3 spells CATSDTRGHSPLHF. The CDR3 nucleotides are TGTGCCACCAGTGATACCAGGGGGCATTCACCCCTCCACTTT.

The rearrangement uses TRBV6-5 and TRBJ1-3; no clear D gene. Trimming left V 0 bases short and J 6 bases short, with 12 bases between. This CDR3 has 15 amino acids. The germline V gene encodes CDR1 MNHEY and CDR2 SVGAGI. The CDR3 DNA follows: TGTGCCAGCAGTTACTCTAGGTCTAAGGAAAACACCATATATTTT. Encoded protein: CASSYSRSKENTIYF.

The chain uses TRBV25-1 and TRBJ1-2; no definite D call. The CDR3 runs 12 residues. CDR1 MGHDK and CDR2 SYGVNS come from the germline V gene. Trimming removed 0 bases from V and 2 bases from J, with 1 base in between. This CDR3 reads CASSEYNYGYTF. CDR3 DNA sequence: TGTGCCAGCAGTGAATACAACTATGGCTACACCTTC.

The gene calls are TRBV7-2 and TRBJ1-6, with D tentatively TRBD1 (6 bases). V lost 5 bases and J lost 4, with 12 bases in between. Germline CDR1 reads SGHTA; CDR2 reads FQGNSA. This CDR3 spans 15 amino acids. The CDR3 coding sequence is TGTGCCAGCAGCGGAGGGGGAGGGTATAATTCACCCCTCCACTTT. Amino acids: CASSGGGGYNSPLHF.

The rearrangement uses TRBV7-9 and TRBJ1-5, with 10 bases fitting TRBD1. With V trimmed by 3 bases and J by 5 bases, 1 base remained unmatched. This CDR3 has 14 amino acids. Germline CDR1 and CDR2: SEHNR and FQNEAQ (reference sequence). The CDR3 here is CASSFGTGDQPQHF. The CDR3 DNA sequence: TGTGCCAGCAGCTTCGGGACAGGGGATCAGCCCCAGCATTTT.

This clone occurred once. The CDR3 loop reads CASSQGPGVGYTF. In nucleotides, the CDR3 is TGTGCCAGCAGCCAAGGTCCAGGAGTTGGCTACACCTTC. The J gene is TRBJ1-2, the V gene TRBV14; D not certain. V lost 1 base to trimming and J lost 7 bases, with 10 bases between them. The V gene's germline CDR1 is SGHDN and CDR2 FVKESK. The CDR3 runs to 13 residues.

The CDR3 bases are TGTGCCAGCTCACCACCGGTAAGGGGTGCGGCCACCGGGGAGCTGTTTTTT. It specifies CASSPPVRGAATGELFF. The chain links TRBV18 to TRBJ2-2; tentative D call: TRBD1 (5 bases). Deletions cut 0 bases from V and 4 bases from J, with 15 bases between. The CDR3 consists of 17 residues. CDR1 is KGHSH, CDR2 LQKENI, per germline.

This clone was observed once. The chain has TRBV5-1 and TRBJ2-6; D possibly uses TRBD1 or TRBD2 (5 bases each). The CDR3 is 19 amino acids. CDR1 SGHRS and CDR2 YFSETQ come from the germline V gene. Trimming shortened V by 1 base and J by 0 bases, and 17 bases separated the two germline ends. CDR3 loop: CASSLWQGDLNSGANVLTF. CDR3 coding DNA: TGCGCCAGCAGCTTGTGGCAGGGAGATCTCAACTCTGGGGCCAACGTCCTGACTTTC.

The chain has TRBV9 and TRBJ1-3, with a weak D call TRBD1 (6 bases). The CDR3 is 16 residues long. The germline gives CDR1 SGDLS, CDR2 YYNGEE. With 0 bases removed from V and 2 bases from J, the gap between germline ends came to 12 bases. The CDR3 nucleotides read TGTGCCAGCAGCGTAGGGCCGAGGGGGACTGGAAACACCATATATTTT. This translates into CASSVGPRGTGNTIYF.

This CDR3 is CAWSPAGQPQHF. Written as DNA, the CDR3 is TGTGCCTGGAGTCCAGCGGGGCAGCCCCAGCATTTT. The rearrangement links TRBV30 to TRBJ1-5; no firm D call. The V end was cut by 2 bases, the J end by 7 bases, with 9 bases between. Germline V CDR1 and CDR2: GTSNPN, SVGIG (reference sequence). This CDR3 region has 12 residues.

The V and J genes are TRBV15 and TRBJ1-2; TRBD1 agrees at 8 bases. From germline, CDR1 is LNHNV and CDR2 YYDKDF (reference sequence). Unmatched junction bases numbered 8, after V lost 1 base and J lost 4 bases. This CDR3 has 16 amino acids. The CDR3, as DNA: TGTGCCACCAGCAGAGTCCCTACGGACAGGGTCTATGGCTACACCTTC. Translated: CATSRVPTDRVYGYTF. Based on the CDR3 plus reference TRBV15 and TRBJ1-2, the full variable domain is DAMVIQNPRYQVTQFGKPVTLSCSQTLNHNVMYWYQQKSSQAPKLLFHYYDKDFNNEADTPDNFQSRRPNTSFCFLDIRSPGLGDTAMYLCATSRVPTDRVYGYTFGSGTRLTVV.

The chain recombines TRBV6-5 with TRBJ1-3; D gene uncertain. Germline loops: CDR1 MNHEY, CDR2 SVGAGI. Trimming cost V 5 bases and J 0 bases, with 11 bases left between them. The CDR3 sequence is 15 residues long. CDR3 DNA sequence: TGTGCCAGCAGTAACCAGCCCTACTCTGGAAACACCATATATTTT. It is translated as CASSNQPYSGNTIYF.

V and J are TRBV12-3 or TRBV12-4 and TRBJ1-5; D is unresolved. CDR3 length: 12 residues. Trimming pared 5 bases from V and 7 bases from J, leaving 9 bases between. The CDR3 reads CASSRGRQPQHF. The CDR3 DNA reads TGTGCCAGCAGTCGGGGTCGGCAGCCCCAGCATTTT.

The chain couples TRBV7-9 to TRBJ1-4; D unclear. Germline-derived CDR1 and CDR2 are SEHNR and FQNEAQ (reference sequence). This CDR3 comprises 17 residues. The V end lost 1 base, the J end lost 4 bases, and 16 bases lay between the germline ends. The CDR3: CASSLGDGGRVNEKLFF. DNA of the CDR3: TGTGCCAGCAGCTTAGGCGACGGAGGGAGAGTTAATGAAAAACTGTTTTTT.

V usage is TRBV27 and J usage is TRBJ1-6; possible D gene TRBD1, 5 bases. The CDR3 sequence is 13 residues long. V gave up 5 bases and J gave up 8 bases, with 10 bases separating them. Per germline, CDR1 MNHEY and CDR2 SMNVEV (reference sequence). CDR3 coding DNA: TGTGCCAGCAGTAGCAGGGTCTATTCACCCCTCCACTTT. Its protein is CASSSRVYSPLHF.

V is TRBV6-5 and J is TRBJ1-2; 7 bases are shared with TRBD1. With V trimmed by 5 bases and J by 4 bases, 7 bases remained unmatched. Germline V lookup: CDR1 MNHEY, CDR2 SVGAGI. This CDR3 region has 14 residues. The CDR3 DNA is TGTGCCAGCAGTCTAAAGGGACAGCCCTATGGCTACACCTTC. Amino acid sequence: CASSLKGQPYGYTF.

J is TRBJ2-7 and V is TRBV7-9; 9 bases align to TRBD1. Germline values: CDR1 SEHNR, CDR2 FQNEAQ (reference sequence). This CDR3 has 17 residues. V gave up 1 base and J gave up 6 bases; unmatched junction bases: 13. CDR3 DNA sequence: TGTGCCAGCAGCTTAGGAGGCGCGGGACAGGGAATGGGCGAGCAGTACTTC. It codes for CASSLGGAGQGMGEQYF.

Comment on this clone: The same CDR3 arises from other DNA sequences in this sample as well. The CDR3, as DNA: TGTGCCAGCTCACCAGGGGGCTCTGGGGCCAACGTCCTGACTTTC. It is translated as CASSPGGSGANVLTF. This chain uses TRBV18 with TRBJ2-6; D is perhaps TRBD1 or TRBD2 (5 bases each). The germline V gene has CDR1 KGHSH and CDR2 LQKENI. V lost 2 bases and J lost 0, with 5 bases in between. The CDR3 has 15 amino acids.

The chain recombines TRBV29-1 with TRBJ2-1, with 8 bases matching TRBD1. Germline V CDR1 and CDR2: SQVTM, ANQGSEA. V lost 3 bases and J lost 2; bases outside the gene matches: 6. The length of the CDR3 is 15 residues. The CDR3 loop is CSVEGEDRAYNEQFF. Here the CDR3 DNA reads TGCAGCGTTGAGGGTGAGGACAGGGCCTACAATGAGCAGTTCTTC.

The chain combines TRBV7-2 with TRBJ2-5; 7 nucleotides align to TRBD2. The CDR3 loop spans 16 amino acids. After removal of 4 bases from V and 3 bases from J, the junction contained 11 bases not matched to a gene. CDR1 SGHTA and CDR2 FQGNSA come from the germline V gene. CDR3 sequence reads: CASSSPTPGLKETQYF. The CDR3 DNA sequence: TGTGCCAGCAGCTCACCAACCCCGGGACTAAAAGAGACCCAGTACTTC.

The CDR3 spells CASRIEGRSPLHF. The CDR3 DNA is TGTGCCAGTCGGATTGAGGGTCGATCACCCCTCCACTTT. The chain links TRBV19 to TRBJ1-6; no clear D gene. The CDR3 loop spans 13 amino acids. Germline loops: CDR1 LNHDA, CDR2 SQIVND (reference sequence). Trimming took off 8 bases at V and 10 bases at J, with 15 bases between the two ends.

The chain links TRBV2 to TRBJ1-4; unclear D gene. This CDR3 has 13 residues. Per the germline V gene, CDR1 is SNHLY and CDR2 is FYNNEI. V lost 6 bases and J 7 bases, leaving 12 bases between the germline ends. The CDR3 coding sequence is TGTGCCAGCAGGACGGGCGTTGTTGAAAAACTGTTTTTT. Its translation is CASRTGVVEKLFF.

The chain recombines TRBV10-3 with TRBJ1-5; 8 bases are a match to TRBD1. V gave up 9 bases and J gave up 5 bases; unmatched junction bases: 6. CDR1 and CDR2 (germline): ENHRY, SYGVKD. CDR3 size: 13 residues. The DNA for the CDR3 is TGTGCCATTGGAACACAGGGGGATCAGCCCCAGCATTTT. It codes for CAIGTQGDQPQHF.

This chain links TRBV30 with TRBJ2-7, with a weak D call TRBD1 (6 bases). Germline values: CDR1 GTSNPN, CDR2 SVGIG (reference sequence). The CDR3 loop spans 13 amino acids. V dropped 5 bases and J dropped 3 bases, with 14 bases sitting between them. The CDR3 bases are TGTGCCTGGCGAGACAGGCGATACTACGAGCAGTACTTC. It specifies CAWRDRRYYEQYF. The full variable domain, rest sourced from reference TRBV30 and TRBJ2-7, is SQTIHQWPATLVQPVGSPLSLECTVEGTSNPNLYWYRQAAGRGLQLLFYSVGIGQISSEVPQNLSASRPQDRQFILSSKKLLLSDSGFYLCAWRDRRYYEQYFGPGTRLTVT.

V is TRBV30 and J is TRBJ1-3, with a possible D match to TRBD1 (5 bases). Between the trimmed V and J ends, which lost 5 bases and 2 bases, there was a span of 13 bases. This CDR3 is built from 14 residues. Germline assignment: CDR1 GTSNPN and CDR2 SVGIG (reference sequence). CDR3: CAWGGGSAGNTIYF. The CDR3 coding sequence is TGTGCCTGGGGCGGGGGGTCGGCTGGAAACACCATATATTTT.